This T cell receptor (beta chain) is drawn from a study of cytomegalovirus exposure and HLA in healthy donors. Overall study results and limits: Researchers catalogued 164 TCR beta chains as cytomegalovirus-associated.

Use of 60 Vbeta and 13 Jbeta primers characterized the PCR. Here immunoSEQ multiplex PCR was the method, and the copy in TCRdb shows in-frame clones only, minus some. This table has approximately 170,000 clones, approximately 71% appearing once. Donors had nominal health at sampling but likely had unrecorded immune exposures. This CDR3 is built from 15 residues. Between the trimmed V and J ends, which lost 5 bases and 0 bases, there was a span of 10 bases. Germline values: CDR1 SGHTA, CDR2 FQGTGA. Details on this clone: Its antigen remains unknown.

The sequencing sample was made of PBMCs. The chain links TRBV7-3 to TRBJ2-2; tentative D call: TRBD1 (6 bases). The receptor comes from a woman between 18 and 30 years old in good health and CMV-seropositive. The chain's CDR3 is CASSPTGTNTGELFF. DNA for the CDR3: TGTGCCAGCAGCCCAACAGGGACGAACACCGGGGAGCTGTTTTTT.